This T cell receptor beta chain appears in the sequencing data of a study of high-grade serous ovarian cancer treatment subgroups. Study overall: Mean per sample: about 14,000 reads, about 7,500 unique TCR beta rearrangements.

This CDR3 comprises 15 residues. Tumor tissue was taken before any definitive surgery or chemotherapy was given. Sequenced by immunoSEQ multiplex PCR; TCRdb stores in-frame clones only, minus some. The top ten hold around 4.7% of the sample, which has about 4,300 clones, roughly 80% seen once. This chain links TRBV7-5 with TRBJ1-2; the D call TRBD1 from the table was never checked on the DNA. TRBV7-5 counts as a pseudogene. This TCR came from a human donor with high-grade serous ovarian cancer. Sequencing used tumor tissue. The CDR3 nucleotides are TGTGTCAGAAGCGCTACGGGACAGGCGCAGTTTGACTACACCTTC. Amino acids: CVRSATGQAQFDYTF.